The TCR beta chain described here comes from a study of cytomegalovirus exposure and HLA in healthy donors. General observations from the study: As a later analysis revealed, the rate of TCR association differed by HLA locus, with DRB1 most and HLA-C fewest.

Use of 60 Vbeta and 13 Jbeta primers characterized the PCR. The protocol was immunoSEQ multiplex PCR, while the TCRdb copy is restricted to in-frame clones and leaves out a portion. The sample includes some 180,000 clones, about four fifths seen only once; the top ten take about 3%. Notes on this clone: The antigen is not known.

The sample consisted of PBMCs. The TCR originated in a female donor in good health and CMV-seronegative.

CDR3 protein: CASSQDPHGGGNEQFF. As DNA, the CDR3 is TGTGCCAGCAGCCAAGACCCCCACGGGGGTGGCAATGAGCAGTTCTTC. V is TRBV4-2 and J is TRBJ2-1; a weak D match, TRBD2 (6 bases). V shed 0 bases and J shed 6 bases, with 15 bases lying between them. The CDR3 spans 16 residues. The germline gives CDR1 LGHNA, CDR2 YNFKEQ.